This T cell receptor (beta chain) was recovered during a study of T cells in pancreatic ductal adenocarcinoma. Overall study results and limits: Tumor-versus-blood clonality comparisons may be biased toward lower tumor diversity. The resected cohort was biased toward the minority with early-stage disease. Mean clonality was around 0.11 in tumors and about 0.069 in blood, not significantly different. Unique clonotypes were around 8-fold more numerous in blood than in tumor.

Only in-frame clones appear in the TCRdb table, and some are missing; sequencing was by immunoSEQ multiplex PCR. In the table there are around 94,000 clones, roughly 95% of which are singletons. A remark on this clone: Its target is not known.

Selected pancreatic ductal adenocarcinoma patients had undergone surgery without neoadjuvant therapy. Per germline, CDR1 SGHRS and CDR2 YFSETQ. This CDR3 is 14 amino acids long. V was pared by 3 bases and J by 3 bases, with 2 bases of the junction left unmatched. The chain carries TRBV5-1 and TRBJ1-1; 10 bases map to TRBD1. Material: PBMCs. This TCR was sampled from a human donor with pancreatic ductal adenocarcinoma. This CDR3 is CASSYGQGDTEAFF. Written as DNA, the CDR3 is TGCGCCAGCAGCTACGGACAGGGGGACACTGAAGCTTTCTTT.